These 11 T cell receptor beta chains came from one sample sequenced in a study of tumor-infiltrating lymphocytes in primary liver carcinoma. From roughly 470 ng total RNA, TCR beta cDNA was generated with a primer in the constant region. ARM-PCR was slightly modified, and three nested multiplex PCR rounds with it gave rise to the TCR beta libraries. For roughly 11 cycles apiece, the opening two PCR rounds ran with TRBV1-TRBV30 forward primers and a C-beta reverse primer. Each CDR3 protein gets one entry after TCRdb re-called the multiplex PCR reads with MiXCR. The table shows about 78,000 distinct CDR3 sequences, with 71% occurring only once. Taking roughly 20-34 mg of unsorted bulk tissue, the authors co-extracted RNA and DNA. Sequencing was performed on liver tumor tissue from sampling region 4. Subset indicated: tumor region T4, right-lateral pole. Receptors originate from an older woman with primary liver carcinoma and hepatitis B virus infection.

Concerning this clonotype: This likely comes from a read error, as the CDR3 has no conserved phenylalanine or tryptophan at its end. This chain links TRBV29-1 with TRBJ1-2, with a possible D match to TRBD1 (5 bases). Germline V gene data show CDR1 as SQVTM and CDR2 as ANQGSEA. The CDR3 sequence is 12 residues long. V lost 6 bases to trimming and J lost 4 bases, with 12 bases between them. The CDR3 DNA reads TGCAGCGTCTGGGCGGGGGGCTATGGCTACACCTCC. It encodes CSVWAGGYGYTS.

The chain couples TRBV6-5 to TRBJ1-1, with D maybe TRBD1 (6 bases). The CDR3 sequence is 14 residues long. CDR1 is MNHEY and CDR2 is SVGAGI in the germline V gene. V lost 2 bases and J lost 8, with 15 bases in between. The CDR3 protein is CASSYTTGRGEAFF. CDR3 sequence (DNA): TGTGCCAGCAGTTACACTACCGGGAGGGGGGAAGCTTTCTTT.

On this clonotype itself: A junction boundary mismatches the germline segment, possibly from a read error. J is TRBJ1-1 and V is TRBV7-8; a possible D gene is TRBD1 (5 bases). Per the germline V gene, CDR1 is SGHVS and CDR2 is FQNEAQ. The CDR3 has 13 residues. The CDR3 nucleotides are TGTGCCAGCAGCTTAGGGCAGGACACTGAAGCTCTCTTT. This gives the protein CASSLGQDTEALF.

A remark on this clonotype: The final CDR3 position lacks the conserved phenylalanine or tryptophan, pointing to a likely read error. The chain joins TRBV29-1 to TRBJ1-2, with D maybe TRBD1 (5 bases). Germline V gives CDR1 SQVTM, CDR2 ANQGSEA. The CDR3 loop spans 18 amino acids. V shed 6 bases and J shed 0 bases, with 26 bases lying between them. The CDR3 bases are TGCAGCGTGGAACTAACCCCGGGAGAGGGACCCGCTAACTATGGCTACACCGTC. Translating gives CSVELTPGEGPANYGYTV.

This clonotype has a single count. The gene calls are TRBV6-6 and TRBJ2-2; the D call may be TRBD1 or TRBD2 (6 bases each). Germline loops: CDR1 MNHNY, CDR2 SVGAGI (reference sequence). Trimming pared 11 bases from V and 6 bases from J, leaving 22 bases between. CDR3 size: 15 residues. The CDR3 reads CAWSYSGGVAGELFF. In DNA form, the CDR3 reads TGTGCCTGGAGTTACTCCGGGGGCGTAGCCGGGGAGCTGTTTTTT.

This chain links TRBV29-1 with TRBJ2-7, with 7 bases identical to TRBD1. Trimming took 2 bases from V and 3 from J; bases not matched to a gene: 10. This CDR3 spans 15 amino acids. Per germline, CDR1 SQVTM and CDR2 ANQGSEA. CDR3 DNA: TGCAGCGTTGAACGGGTCTTGGCAGGGGGCTACGAGCAGTACTTC. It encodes CSVERVLAGGYEQYF.

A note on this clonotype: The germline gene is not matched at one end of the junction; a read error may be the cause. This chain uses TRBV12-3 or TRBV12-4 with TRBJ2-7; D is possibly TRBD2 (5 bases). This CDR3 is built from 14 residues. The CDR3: CASNLGSIHYEQYF. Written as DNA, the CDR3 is TGTGCCAGCAATTTAGGGAGTATACATTACGAGCAGTACTTC.

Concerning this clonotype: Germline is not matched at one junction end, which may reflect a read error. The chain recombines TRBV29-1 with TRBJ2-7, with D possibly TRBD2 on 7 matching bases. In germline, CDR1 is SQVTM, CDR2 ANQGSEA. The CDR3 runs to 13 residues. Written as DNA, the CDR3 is TGCAACGTTAAGGGGGGGCTAGCGGACGAGCGGTACTTC. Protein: CNVKGGLADERYF.

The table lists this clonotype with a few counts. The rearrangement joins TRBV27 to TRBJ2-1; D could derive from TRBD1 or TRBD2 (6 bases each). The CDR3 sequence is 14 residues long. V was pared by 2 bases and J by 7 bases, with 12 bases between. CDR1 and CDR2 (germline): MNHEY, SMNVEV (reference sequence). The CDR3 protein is CASSLVTRGNEQFF. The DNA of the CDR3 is TGTGCCAGCAGTTTAGTGACTAGGGGGAATGAGCAGTTCTTC.

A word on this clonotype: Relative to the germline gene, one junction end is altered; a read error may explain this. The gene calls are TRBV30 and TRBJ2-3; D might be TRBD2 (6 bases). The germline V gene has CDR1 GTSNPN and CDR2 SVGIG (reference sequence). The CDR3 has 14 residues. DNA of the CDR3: TGTGCTTGGAGCTCGGGAGATTACACAGATACGCAGTTTTTT. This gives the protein CAWSSGDYTDTQFF.

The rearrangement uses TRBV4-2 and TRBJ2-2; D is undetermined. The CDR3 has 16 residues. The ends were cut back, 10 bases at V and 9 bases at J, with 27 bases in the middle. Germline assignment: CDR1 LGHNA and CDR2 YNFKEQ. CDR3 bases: TGTGCCACCCAACACACCTCTGAAGATCCCACGAGGGAGCTGTTTTTT. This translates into CATQHTSEDPTRELFF.